This T cell receptor beta chain was sequenced for a study of T-cell reconstitution after alpha-beta-depleted transplantation in children. This CDR3 contains 16 residues. The ends lost 4 bases at V and 0 bases at J; junction bases unmatched: 7. In germline, CDR1 is MRHNA, CDR2 SNTAGT. The authors prepared the TCRbeta library with unique molecular identifiers. MiXCR, applied by TCRdb to the PCR reads, yields one record per CDR3 protein. The sample yields 95,000 to 150,000 distinct CDR3 sequences, 20% to 25% seen once. V and J are TRBV6-4 and TRBJ2-3; TRBD2 matches 7 bases. This TCR came from a male patient aged 2 to 9 who had a stem cell transplant for chronic granulomatous disease, so the T cells may come from the graft donor. The sample here was PBMCs, mostly from graft donor cells, taken 180 days after TCRalphabeta/CD19-depleted stem cell transplant. CDR3 DNA sequence: TGTGCCAGCAGTGCGAGTCTAGCGGTTAGCACAGATACGCAGTATTTT. This translates into CASSASLAVSTDTQYF.